This record looks at one TCR beta chain sequence and its context. Method: immunoSEQ multiplex PCR; TCRdb's copy keeps in-frame clones and lacks some. The sample lists a few hundred thousand clones, more than 65% occurring once. This specimen belongs to a study of blood T cell repertoires in COVID-19. Participants spanned ages roughly 18 to 95 years and resided in about two dozen US areas. This clonotype originated in a man aged 45-65 years who had recovered from COVID-19. Sequencing input: PBMCs or T cells enriched from blood (not recorded which).

The DNA of the CDR3 is TGTGCCAGCAGCGCCTATGGAGGAGGATCAGATACGCAGTATTTT. It codes for CASSAYGGGSDTQYF. The genes are TRBV7-3 and TRBJ2-3; D may be TRBD2 (5 bases). The ends were cut back, 5 bases at V and 4 bases at J, with 16 bases in the middle. Germline V gives CDR1 SGHTA, CDR2 FQGTGA. This CDR3 region has 15 residues.